Listed below are T cell receptor beta chains from one sample, sequenced in a study of OX40 agonist ivuxolimab in advanced cancers. The table came from immunoSEQ multiplex PCR; TCRdb's copy has only in-frame clones and leaves some out. The table records roughly 64,000 clones, 80% to 90% of them present only once. The sample in question was CD4+ or CD8+ T cells sorted from blood, obtained in a trial of the OX40 agonist ivuxolimab. Every receptor here comes from an adult with an advanced solid tumor such as melanoma, head and neck, liver or kidney cancer. CDR3s include the opening cysteine and the closing phenylalanine or tryptophan. Fields, in order: CDR3 protein, J gene, V gene, D gene. D genes are given only for firm matches.

cdr3_aa: CASSLGGLETQYF
j_call: TRBJ2-5
v_call: TRBV7-7
d_call: .

cdr3_aa: CAWSTGGYTEAFF
j_call: TRBJ1-1
v_call: TRBV30
d_call: TRBD1

cdr3_aa: CASRSPGLAGGPTYNEQFF
j_call: TRBJ2-1
v_call: TRBV28
d_call: TRBD2

cdr3_aa: CASSAGGGAYNEQFF
j_call: TRBJ2-1
v_call: TRBV7-7
d_call: TRBD2

cdr3_aa: CASSFDHYNEQFF
j_call: TRBJ2-1
v_call: TRBV28
d_call: .

cdr3_aa: CASSPLQGQATNEKLFF
j_call: TRBJ1-4
v_call: TRBV27
d_call: .

cdr3_aa: CASSFLALYNEQFF
j_call: TRBJ2-1
v_call: TRBV27
d_call: .

cdr3_aa: CSVNPRQGRETQYF
j_call: TRBJ2-5
v_call: TRBV29-1
d_call: TRBD1

cdr3_aa: CASSLGQRVGAFF
j_call: TRBJ1-1
v_call: TRBV5-1
d_call: .

cdr3_aa: CASRNWDSSYGYTF
j_call: TRBJ1-2
v_call: TRBV6-6
d_call: TRBD1

cdr3_aa: CASSQENKGNQPQHF
j_call: TRBJ1-5
v_call: TRBV2
d_call: .

cdr3_aa: CASTRGTEAFF
j_call: TRBJ1-1
v_call: TRBV14
d_call: .

cdr3_aa: CASSGSPYEQYF
j_call: TRBJ2-7
v_call: TRBV19
d_call: .

cdr3_aa: CASTWGGALETQYF
j_call: TRBJ2-5
v_call: TRBV28
d_call: .

cdr3_aa: CASSSGQGLYGYTF
j_call: TRBJ1-2
v_call: TRBV28
d_call: TRBD1

cdr3_aa: CSVTTSGANNEQFF
j_call: TRBJ2-1
v_call: TRBV29-1
d_call: TRBD2

cdr3_aa: CASRPRSGRCTDTQYF
j_call: TRBJ2-3
v_call: TRBV12-2
d_call: .

cdr3_aa: CASSDPPEIDRHPTNEKLFF
j_call: TRBJ1-4
v_call: TRBV6-4
d_call: .

cdr3_aa: CASSIGLAVDEQYF
j_call: TRBJ2-7
v_call: TRBV19
d_call: TRBD2

cdr3_aa: CASTIAGQGDYEQYF
j_call: TRBJ2-7
v_call: TRBV28
d_call: TRBD1

cdr3_aa: CASSFGGGAKNIQYF
j_call: TRBJ2-4
v_call: TRBV28
d_call: .

cdr3_aa: CASSEGLGANVLTF
j_call: TRBJ2-6
v_call: TRBV27
d_call: .

cdr3_aa: CASSERDTRAGNEQFF
j_call: TRBJ2-1
v_call: TRBV6-4
d_call: .

cdr3_aa: CALEGRYGYTF
j_call: TRBJ1-2
v_call: TRBV6-6
d_call: .

cdr3_aa: CASTATGGLQFF
j_call: TRBJ2-1
v_call: TRBV11-2
d_call: .

cdr3_aa: CASSPGTGNEKLFF
j_call: TRBJ1-4
v_call: TRBV9
d_call: TRBD1

cdr3_aa: CASSQDLDGEQFF
j_call: TRBJ2-1
v_call: TRBV14
d_call: .

cdr3_aa: CASSHHPTGDLGQPQHF
j_call: TRBJ1-5
v_call: TRBV4-1
d_call: TRBD1

cdr3_aa: CASSGTSGGAEQFF
j_call: TRBJ2-1
v_call: TRBV6-1
d_call: TRBD2

cdr3_aa: CASSGDRANEKLFF
j_call: TRBJ1-4
v_call: TRBV2
d_call: TRBD1